This T cell receptor beta chain emerged from a study of blood T cell repertoires in COVID-19. The CDR3 spans 14 residues. Germline CDR1 and CDR2: SGHVS and FNYEAQ. Trimming shortened V by 5 bases and J by 2 bases, and 11 bases separated the two germline ends. Clones were sequenced by immunoSEQ multiplex PCR, and TCRdb holds only the in-frame ones, with some missing. Altogether roughly 250,000 clones are present, approximately 86% being singletons, with the ten largest covering about 1.6%. The clonotype originates from a woman between 45 and 65 years old who had recovered from COVID-19. The V call is TRBV7-6, the J call TRBJ2-3; a possible D gene is TRBD1 (5 bases). The sample consisted of PBMCs or T cells enriched from blood (not recorded which). CDR3 residues: CASSPDRNTDTQYF. In DNA, the CDR3 is TGTGCCAGCAGCCCAGACAGAAACACAGATACGCAGTATTTT.